Shown below are 3 T cell receptor beta chains from a single sample sequenced in a study of response to subunit inactivated influenza vaccine. TCRdb passed the RT-PCR reads through MiXCR, listing each CDR3 protein once. The sample includes 450,000 to 500,000 distinct CDR3 sequences, approximately 11% of them seen just once. This sample comprised PBMCs from blood, obtained 40 to 50 days after vaccination. Receptors originate from a man aged 50-59 years who received an inactivated influenza vaccine.

The rearrangement joins TRBV18 to TRBJ1-4, with no clear D. With 6 bases removed from V and 5 bases from J, the gap between germline ends came to 16 bases. This CDR3 region has 15 residues. Germline V gene data show CDR1 as KGHSH and CDR2 as LQKENI. The CDR3 region has the DNA TGTGCCAGCTCCCGAAATCCGGGGATAAATGAAAAACTGTTTTTT. Translated, it gives CASSRNPGINEKLFF.

This clonotype was seen a few times. The chain is built from TRBV28 and TRBJ1-5; the D gene is possibly TRBD1 (6 bases). The CDR3 runs 11 residues. Deletions cut 5 bases from V and 9 bases from J, with 8 bases between. Germline CDR1 is MDHEN and CDR2 is SYDVKM. The CDR3 sequence: CASSTGRPQHF. The CDR3 nucleotides are TGTGCCAGCAGTACAGGGCGGCCCCAGCATTTT. Complete variable domain (other parts from reference TRBV28 and TRBJ1-5): DVKVTQSSRYLVKRTGEKVFLECVQDMDHENMFWYRQDPGLGLRLIYFSYDVKMKEKGDIPEGYSVSREKKERFSLILESASTNQTSMYLCASSTGRPQHFGDGTRLSIL.

The chain has TRBV29-1 and TRBJ2-3; 8 bases agree with TRBD2. The CDR3 covers 13 residues. Trimming took 3 bases from V and 5 from J; bases not matched to a gene: 4. The germline V gene encodes CDR1 SQVTM and CDR2 ANQGSEA. CDR3: CSVDILAGDTQYF. CDR3 coding DNA: TGCAGCGTTGATATCCTAGCGGGAGATACGCAGTATTTT.